This T cell receptor beta chain comes out of a study of T cell changes during pregnancy in multiple sclerosis. Some clones are missing from TCRdb's copy, which holds only in-frame ones; the method was immunoSEQ multiplex PCR. The sample consists of about 48,000 clones, 80% to 90% of them appearing once. This clone is a singleton in its sample. Germline V lookup: CDR1 GTSNPN, CDR2 SVGIG (reference sequence). Between the trimmed V and J ends, which lost 5 bases and 6 bases, there was a span of 17 bases. The CDR3 length is 13 residues. The rearrangement uses TRBV30 and TRBJ2-7, with D perhaps TRBD1 (6 bases). This TCR derives from a female donor with multiple sclerosis, enrolled in a pregnancy study. Here the sequenced sample was CD4+ T cells from peripheral blood mononuclear cells, taken in the second trimester of pregnancy. The CDR3 here is CAWGRAGESEQYF. The CDR3 DNA sequence: TGTGCCTGGGGCAGGGCAGGGGAGTCCGAGCAGTACTTC.